The T cell receptor beta chain described here comes from a study of blood T cell repertoires in COVID-19. Trimming took 3 bases from V and 4 from J, leaving 12 bases between them. The germline gives CDR1 WNHNN, CDR2 SYGVQD (reference sequence). The CDR3 totals 14 residues. Using immunoSEQ multiplex PCR, the repertoire was profiled, and TCRdb retains in-frame clones only, with some absent. The sample contains over 45,000 clones, nearly 90% of which appear only once. The genes are TRBV10-1 and TRBJ2-5; the D gene is possibly TRBD2 (5 bases). This sequence was found in a woman in her fifties or sixties with COVID-19, enrolled during active disease. Sequencing was carried out using peripheral blood. The CDR3 here is CASSDEGRGETQYF. The CDR3 nucleotides read TGCGCCAGCAGTGATGAGGGTAGAGGAGAGACCCAGTACTTC.